This entry is about one T cell receptor (beta chain). Its target is not known. This sample was taken from a study of post-analysis software for immune sequencing data. Study-level points and caveats: The authors found that F measure strongly co-clustered same-batch samples.

The library was made from cDNA and included unique molecular identifiers. MiXCR was run by TCRdb on the PCR reads, yielding one entry per CDR3 protein. The table shows 150,000 to 200,000 distinct CDR3 sequences, with approximately 35% occurring only once. The germline V gene encodes CDR1 DFQATT and CDR2 SNEGSKA (reference sequence). The CDR3 spans 14 residues. J lost 2 bases, V lost 5 bases, and 8 bases had no gene match. The sequence derives from a girl under 18 with multiple sclerosis. This chain uses TRBV20-1 with TRBJ2-7; 8 bases match TRBD2. This specimen was blood, taken after autologous hematopoietic stem cell transplantation. The DNA of the CDR3 is TGCAGTGCTGTAAAAAGCGGGAGAACCTACGAGCAGTACTTC. Its translation: CSAVKSGRTYEQYF.